A single sample gave rise to the 25 T cell receptor beta chains below, sequenced in a study of OX40 agonist ivuxolimab in advanced cancers. Clones were sequenced by immunoSEQ multiplex PCR, and TCRdb holds only the in-frame ones, with some missing. Of about 48,000 clones in the sample, around 89% were seen once. This specimen consisted of CD4+ or CD8+ T cells sorted from blood, obtained in a trial of the OX40 agonist ivuxolimab. These TCRs come from an adult with an advanced solid tumor such as melanoma, head and neck, liver or kidney cancer.

V gene TRBV6-5 combines with J gene TRBJ2-5, with 10 bases fitting TRBD2. CDR3 length equals 15 residues. V lost 6 bases to trimming and J lost 1 base; unmatched junction nucleotides: 5. CDR1 and CDR2 (germline): MNHEY, SVGAGI. This chain's CDR3 is CASSRVAGGQETQYF. In DNA form, the CDR3 reads TGTGCCAGCAGCAGAGTAGCGGGGGGCCAAGAGACCCAGTACTTC.

This clone was observed once. The chain recombines TRBV5-4 with TRBJ1-3, with TRBD1 matching 9 bases. The germline V gene encodes CDR1 SGHNT and CDR2 YYREEE (reference sequence). With 4 bases clipped from V and 2 bases from J, the junction kept 1 base outside the gene matches. The CDR3 extends over 14 amino acids. CDR3 DNA sequence: TGTGCCAGCAGCCGGACAGGGGCTGGAAACACCATATATTTT. Its translation: CASSRTGAGNTIYF.

The chain has TRBV5-1 and TRBJ1-1; D gene uncertain. The germline CDR1 and CDR2 sequences are SGHRS and YFSETQ. The CDR3 sequence is 15 residues long. Trimming left V 3 bases short and J 1 base short, with 13 bases between. CDR3 nucleotide sequence: TGCGCCAGCAGCTCGCCAGGAGTTGGGAACACTGAAGCTTTCTTT. Its protein is CASSSPGVGNTEAFF.

V usage is TRBV7-9 and J usage is TRBJ1-2; D perhaps matches TRBD1 (6 bases). V was shortened by 5 bases and J by 8 bases, with 18 bases between the two germline ends. The CDR3 loop spans 14 amino acids. CDR1 SEHNR and CDR2 FQNEAQ come from the germline V gene (reference sequence). CDR3 region: CASSLEGQRGGYTF. The CDR3 DNA is TGTGCCAGCAGCCTGGAGGGACAACGTGGAGGCTACACCTTC.

The chain has TRBV14 and TRBJ2-5; 7 nucleotides agree with TRBD2. Germline V gene lookup returns CDR1 SGHDN and CDR2 FVKESK. The CDR3 totals 12 residues. J was trimmed by 7 bases and V by 4 bases; bases with no gene match: 3. The CDR3 is CASSRGRATQYF. Here the CDR3 DNA reads TGTGCCAGCAGCCGGGGGAGGGCGACCCAGTACTTC.

This clone has only a few counts. The CDR3 loop is CASSSSPNYEQYF. Here the CDR3 DNA reads TGTGCCAGCAGCTCTTCCCCAAACTACGAGCAGTACTTC. This rearrangement joins TRBV5-4 to TRBJ2-7, with D hard to call. The CDR3 totals 13 residues. Germline V gene lookup returns CDR1 SGHNT and CDR2 YYREEE (reference sequence). The V and J ends lost 3 bases and 3 bases respectively, with 10 bases between them.

The chain has TRBV6-1 and TRBJ1-5; D possibly corresponds to TRBD1 (6 bases). CDR1 is MNHNS, CDR2 SASEGT, per germline. Trimming removed 3 bases at V and 7 bases at J, with 13 bases between. CDR3 length equals 14 residues. The CDR3 region is CASSDVGAPQPQHF. In DNA, the CDR3 is TGTGCCAGCAGTGATGTGGGGGCCCCGCAGCCCCAGCATTTT.

The chain joins TRBV18 to TRBJ2-5; D is perhaps TRBD1 (6 bases). CDR3 length: 15 residues. Germline lookup yields CDR1 KGHSH and CDR2 LQKENI. The ends were cut back, 3 bases at V and 11 bases at J, with 22 bases in the middle. CDR3 region: CASSPVTGSRGEQYF. In DNA, the CDR3 is TGTGCCAGCTCACCCGTAACAGGGTCCAGGGGTGAGCAGTACTTC.

The CDR3 sequence is CATSRDEGTAPLETQYF. The CDR3 DNA follows: TGTGCCACCAGCAGAGATGAGGGGACCGCTCCCTTGGAGACCCAGTACTTC. The V and J genes are TRBV15 and TRBJ2-5; the D gene could be TRBD1 or TRBD2 (5 bases each). Germline CDR1 is LNHNV and CDR2 is YYDKDF (reference sequence). There are 17 residues in the CDR3. Deletions cut 0 bases from V and 5 bases from J, with 19 bases between.

The CDR3 region has the DNA TGTGCCAGCAGTCGAGAAATTGGCTACGAGCAGTACTTC. The encoded protein is CASSREIGYEQYF. The chain links TRBV6-6 to TRBJ2-7; D not certain. Germline V gene sequence: CDR1 MNHNY, CDR2 SVGAGI (reference sequence). This CDR3 comprises 13 residues. Between the trimmed V and J ends, which lost 5 bases and 3 bases, there was a span of 11 bases.

This chain links TRBV7-9 with TRBJ1-4, with D possibly being TRBD1 (5 bases). CDR3 length: 15 residues. Germline V gene data show CDR1 as SEHNR and CDR2 as FQNEAQ (reference sequence). V lost 5 bases, J lost 6 bases, and 16 bases lay in between. The CDR3 loop is CASSPRDGPYEKLFF. CDR3 coding DNA: TGTGCCAGCAGCCCCCGGGACGGCCCGTATGAAAAACTGTTTTTT.

The rearrangement uses TRBV5-4 and TRBJ2-3, with 9 bases matching TRBD2. This CDR3 has 14 amino acids. The germline V gene has CDR1 SGHNT and CDR2 YYREEE (reference sequence). Trimming took 5 bases from V and 1 from J; bases not matched to a gene: 2. The CDR3, as DNA: TGTGCCAGCAGTCGCGGGGGGGGCACAGATACGCAGTATTTT. Translating gives CASSRGGGTDTQYF.

This clone appeared a single time. The rearrangement links TRBV5-6 to TRBJ2-7, with D possibly being TRBD2 (5 bases). There are 13 residues in the CDR3. Germline V gene data show CDR1 as SGHDT and CDR2 as YYEEEE. V gave up 4 bases and J gave up 6 bases, with 14 bases separating them. CDR3 sequence reads: CASSQGLSSEQYF. The DNA of the CDR3 is TGTGCCAGCAGCCAAGGACTTAGCAGCGAGCAGTACTTC.

This sequence joins TRBV15 and TRBJ2-5; TRBD1 aligns across 10 bases. J was trimmed by 4 bases and V by 1 base; bases with no gene match: 18. The V gene's germline CDR1 is LNHNV and CDR2 YYDKDF (reference sequence). This CDR3 has 20 residues. CDR3 region: CATSRVNQAVTGGLGETQYF. The CDR3 DNA is TGTGCCACCAGCAGAGTTAATCAAGCCGTGACAGGGGGCTTGGGAGAGACCCAGTACTTC.

V gene TRBV18 combines with J gene TRBJ2-2; D unresolved. The CDR3 length is 15 residues. V was trimmed by 0 bases and J by 6 bases, leaving 11 bases between them. The germline V gene has CDR1 KGHSH and CDR2 LQKENI. The CDR3 sequence: CASSPPEGRAGELFF. In DNA, the CDR3 is TGTGCCAGCTCACCACCGGAAGGTCGGGCCGGGGAGCTGTTTTTT. The whole variable domain, remainder taken from reference TRBV18 and TRBJ2-2, is NAGVMQNPRHLVRRRGQEARLRCSPMKGHSHVYWYRQLPEEGLKFMVYLQKENIIDESGMPKERFSAEFPKEGPSILRIQQVVRGDSAAYFCASSPPEGRAGELFFGEGSRLTVL.

The chain combines TRBV6-5 with TRBJ1-2; TRBD1 might be the D (5 bases). CDR3 size: 15 residues. With 1 base removed from V and 4 bases from J, the gap between germline ends came to 13 bases. Germline lookup yields CDR1 MNHEY and CDR2 SVGAGI. The CDR3 DNA reads as TGTGCCAGCAGTTACTTAGGGCAGGGCGCCTATGGCTACACCTTC. Translation gives CASSYLGQGAYGYTF.

This clone was counted a single time. J is TRBJ1-4 and V is TRBV6-5, with TRBD1 matching 8 bases. V was pared by 3 bases and J by 7 bases, with 7 bases of the junction left unmatched. The germline V gene has CDR1 MNHEY and CDR2 SVGAGI. This CDR3 contains 15 residues. CDR3 sequence reads: CASSYGRGHGEKLFF. CDR3 DNA: TGTGCCAGCAGTTATGGCAGGGGGCATGGTGAAAAACTGTTTTTT.

This chain links TRBV7-2 with TRBJ2-3, with D maybe TRBD2 (6 bases). Trimming cost V 2 bases and J 5 bases, with 14 bases left between them. The CDR3 extends over 15 amino acids. The germline CDR1 and CDR2 sequences are SGHTA and FQGNSA. The CDR3 DNA follows: TGTGCCAGCAGCTTACTTTCCCTAGCGATAGATACGCAGTATTTT. As protein: CASSLLSLAIDTQYF.

V gene TRBV30 combines with J gene TRBJ1-1; D ambiguous. The V gene's germline CDR1 is GTSNPN and CDR2 SVGIG (reference sequence). V lost 5 bases and J 0 bases, leaving 7 bases between the germline ends. This CDR3 contains 12 residues. CDR3 protein: CAWGGMNTEAFF. CDR3 DNA sequence: TGTGCCTGGGGTGGGATGAACACTGAAGCTTTCTTT.

This chain joins TRBV4-1 and TRBJ2-3; weak D call: TRBD2 (6 bases). Trimming removed 5 bases at V and 1 base at J, with 10 bases between. The CDR3 has 14 residues. Per germline, CDR1 MGHRA and CDR2 YSYEKL. In DNA, the CDR3 is TGCGCCAGCAGCAGCTGGAGGGGCACAGATACGCAGTATTTT. Amino acids: CASSSWRGTDTQYF.

The V call is TRBV5-8, the J call TRBJ1-4; D remains unclear. CDR3 length: 16 amino acids. V was cut by 3 bases and J by 0 bases, with 12 bases left in between. Germline V CDR1 and CDR2: SGHTS, YDEGEE. This CDR3 reads CASSYGIGATNEKLFF. For the CDR3, the DNA is TGTGCCAGCAGCTATGGCATCGGGGCAACTAATGAAAAACTGTTTTTT.

The chain employs TRBV27 and TRBJ2-7, with D perhaps TRBD2 (5 bases). Germline CDR1 reads MNHEY; CDR2 reads SMNVEV (reference sequence). This CDR3 is 16 amino acids long. Trimming stripped 2 bases from V and 0 bases from J, with 14 bases between. The CDR3 here is CASSLRIGVGSYEQYF. The DNA for the CDR3 is TGTGCCAGCAGTTTACGCATCGGGGTCGGCTCCTACGAGCAGTACTTC.

The chain links TRBV5-4 to TRBJ1-2; a weak D match, TRBD1 (5 bases). Trimming removed 5 bases at V and 14 bases at J, with 31 bases between. CDR1 is SGHNT, CDR2 YYREEE, per germline (reference sequence). This CDR3 has 16 residues. This CDR3 is CASRVQPGTALGGETF. DNA for the CDR3: TGTGCCAGCAGGGTTCAACCCGGGACTGCACTTGGAGGGGAAACCTTC.

This sequence joins TRBV9 and TRBJ2-4; a possible D gene is TRBD2 (7 bases). V dropped 4 bases and J dropped 7 bases, with 21 bases sitting between them. Germline V gives CDR1 SGDLS, CDR2 YYNGEE. The CDR3 is 16 amino acids. DNA of the CDR3: TGTGCCAGCAGCCCCTACCTGGGGGGGGGCTTGAACATTCAGTACTTC. Its translation: CASSPYLGGGLNIQYF.

The rearrangement joins TRBV7-2 to TRBJ2-2; 9 bases match TRBD2. The CDR3 is 16 amino acids. The germline CDR1 and CDR2 sequences are SGHTA and FQGNSA. V lost 1 base to trimming and J lost 6 bases; unmatched junction nucleotides: 6. The CDR3 coding sequence is TGTGCCAGCAGCTTAGATGGCGGGGGGGCCGCCGGGGAGCTGTTTTTT. Encoded protein: CASSLDGGGAAGELFF.